The next 21 T cell receptor beta chains were all read from a single sample in a study of T-cell memory formation after mild COVID-19. TCRdb redid the calling of the 5' RACE reads with MiXCR, one entry per CDR3 protein. The profile shows roughly 160,000 distinct CDR3 sequences, 11% of them singletons. The material sequenced was PBMCs or a T cell subset sorted from them (not recorded which). These receptors were obtained from a man aged 18 to 30 who had mild COVID-19 (a few samples of this study predate the infection). Cell type and time point are not known.

The rearrangement joins TRBV6-6 to TRBJ2-7, with 10 bases fitting TRBD1. J gave up 2 bases and V 2 bases, and 6 bases lay outside the gene matches. Germline assignment: CDR1 MNHNY and CDR2 SVGAGI (reference sequence). The CDR3 has 16 residues. This CDR3 reads CASSYRQGASTYEQYV. Written as DNA, the CDR3 is TGTGCCAGCAGTTACAGACAGGGGGCCTCGACCTACGAGCAGTACGTC.

This clonotype was seen a few times. The V and J genes are TRBV4-1 and TRBJ1-5; no firm D call. This CDR3 has 14 amino acids. Germline values: CDR1 MGHRA, CDR2 YSYEKL. The germline V and J ends were trimmed by 0 bases and 7 bases, with 10 bases remaining between them. This CDR3 is CASSQDWTRQPQHF. The CDR3 DNA is TGCGCCAGCAGCCAAGATTGGACGCGCCAGCCCCAGCATTTT.

This clonotype was detected many times. The rearrangement uses TRBV5-1 and TRBJ2-2; D unclear. CDR1 and CDR2 from the germline V gene are SGHRS and YFSETQ. The CDR3 is made up of 16 amino acids. V was shortened by 0 bases and J by 0 bases, with 9 bases between the two germline ends. CDR3 residues: CASSLEVAANTGELFF. CDR3 DNA sequence: TGCGCCAGCAGCTTGGAGGTGGCGGCGAACACCGGGGAGCTGTTTTTT.

The chain links TRBV18 to TRBJ1-1; D is undetermined. CDR1 is KGHSH and CDR2 is LQKENI in the germline V gene. The CDR3 extends over 11 amino acids. Between the trimmed V and J ends, which lost 8 bases and 7 bases, there was a span of 11 bases. The CDR3 DNA reads as TGTGCCAGCGACAACGGCAATGAAGCTTTCTTT. Its translation: CASDNGNEAFF.

In its sample, this clonotype was seen once. The V and J genes are TRBV4-1 and TRBJ1-6; no definite D call. The germline V gene encodes CDR1 MGHRA and CDR2 YSYEKL. The CDR3 loop spans 14 amino acids. Deletions cut 1 base from V and 10 bases from J, with 11 bases between. CDR3 sequence reads: CASSQGAGESPLHF. The CDR3 DNA reads TGCGCCAGCAGCCAAGGGGCCGGGGAATCACCCCTCCACTTT.

In its sample, this clonotype was seen a few times. V usage is TRBV15 and J usage is TRBJ1-1; D remains ambiguous. V was shortened by 2 bases and J by 5 bases, with 9 bases between the two germline ends. The CDR3 has 13 amino acids. The germline gives CDR1 LNHNV, CDR2 YYDKDF (reference sequence). The CDR3 DNA is TGTGCCACCAGCAGATCGACTGGGACTGAAGCTTTCTTT. It specifies CATSRSTGTEAFF.

V gene TRBV2 combines with J gene TRBJ2-5; 9 bases map to TRBD1. This CDR3 has 14 amino acids. Per the germline V gene, CDR1 is SNHLY and CDR2 is FYNNEI. V trimming: 5 bases; J trimming: 3 bases; junction bases outside the gene matches: 4. This chain's CDR3 is CASSQQGAEETQYF. CDR3 coding DNA: TGTGCCAGCAGTCAACAGGGGGCGGAAGAGACCCAGTACTTC.

This clonotype was observed a handful of times. J is TRBJ1-5 and V is TRBV9, with a weak D call TRBD1 (5 bases). In germline, CDR1 is SGDLS, CDR2 YYNGEE. CDR3 length: 14 residues. V dropped 2 bases and J dropped 5 bases, with 11 bases sitting between them. The CDR3 region is CASSVLWDDQPQHF. CDR3 coding DNA: TGTGCCAGCAGCGTGCTCTGGGACGATCAGCCCCAGCATTTT.

This clonotype was seen a few times. V and J are TRBV18 and TRBJ1-2, with 8 bases matching TRBD1. V lost 3 bases to trimming and J lost 8 bases; unmatched junction nucleotides: 11. Germline CDR1 KGHSH, CDR2 LQKENI. The CDR3 runs 15 residues. Here the CDR3 DNA reads TGTGCCAGCTCACCCCCGGGACAGGTGATTTGGGGCTACACCTTC. Translated: CASSPPGQVIWGYTF.

Ten or more counts support this clonotype. This chain connects TRBV4-3 to TRBJ1-6, with 7 bases that match TRBD1. The CDR3 covers 15 residues. With V trimmed by 1 base and J by 8 bases, 5 bases remained unmatched. CDR1 and CDR2 (germline): LGHNA, YSLEER. The CDR3 bases are TGCGCCAGCAGCCAAGGCAACAGGGGCGATTCACCCCTCCACTTT. Translation gives CASSQGNRGDSPLHF.

The chain joins TRBV29-1 to TRBJ2-1; TRBD2 aligns across 13 bases. CDR3 length: 13 residues. Germline V CDR1 and CDR2: SQVTM, ANQGSEA. J gave up 9 bases and V 6 bases, and 5 bases lay outside the gene matches. As DNA, the CDR3 is TGCAGCGTGGCTACTAGCGGGGGGGGTGAGCAGTTCTTC. This sequence encodes CSVATSGGGEQFF.

This clonotype was counted at least ten times. This chain connects TRBV6-5 to TRBJ1-6; D is uncertain. This CDR3 region has 16 residues. CDR1 is MNHEY, CDR2 SVGAGI, per germline. Trimming pared 2 bases from V and 8 bases from J, leaving 16 bases between. The CDR3: CASSYSQTKRDSPLHF. CDR3 bases: TGTGCCAGCAGTTACAGCCAGACTAAAAGGGATTCACCCCTCCACTTT.

This clonotype was observed at least ten times. This chain connects TRBV4-1 to TRBJ2-7, with TRBD2 identical over 15 bases. Germline V gene lookup returns CDR1 MGHRA and CDR2 YSYEKL. The CDR3 spans 16 residues. With 4 bases clipped from V and 4 bases from J, the junction kept 5 bases outside the gene matches. The CDR3 DNA follows: TGCGCCAGCAGCCCCGGGACTAGCGGGGGGATTTACGAGCAGTACTTC. Residues: CASSPGTSGGIYEQYF.

The CDR3 region is CASSTQGGLGGYTF. The DNA for the CDR3 is TGTGCCAGTAGTACCCAGGGGGGACTGGGTGGCTACACCTTC. The chain has TRBV19 and TRBJ1-2, with 7 bases identical to TRBD1. Per germline, CDR1 LNHDA and CDR2 SQIVND (reference sequence). This CDR3 is 14 amino acids long. V dropped 4 bases and J dropped 7; count of bases not matched to a gene: 9. Drawing the rest from reference TRBV19 and TRBJ1-2, the complete variable domain is DGGITQSPKYLFRKEGQNVTLSCEQNLNHDAMYWYRQDPGQGLRLIYYSQIVNDFQKGDIAEGYSVSREKKESFPLTVTSAQKNPTAFYLCASSTQGGLGGYTFGSGTRLTVV.

This clonotype has only a few counts. The chain carries TRBV6-9 and TRBJ1-5, with 7 bases that match TRBD1. V trimming: 8 bases; J trimming: 5 bases; junction bases outside the gene matches: 6. CDR3 length: 13 residues. Germline V gene data show CDR1 as MNHGY and CDR2 as SVAAGI. The CDR3 protein is CASLDREDQPQHF. In DNA, the CDR3 is TGTGCCAGCCTTGACAGGGAGGATCAGCCCCAGCATTTT.

The table lists this clonotype with many counts. The rearrangement links TRBV28 to TRBJ2-6, with D hard to call. This CDR3 has 13 amino acids. CDR1 is MDHEN, CDR2 SYDVKM, per germline. The ends were cut back, 6 bases at V and 0 bases at J, with 3 bases in the middle. The CDR3 DNA follows: TGTGCCAGCAGAAGCTCTGGGGCCAACGTCCTGACTTTC. Protein sequence: CASRSSGANVLTF.

This clonotype has a handful of counts. The chain has TRBV5-1 and TRBJ1-6; the D gene is possibly TRBD1 (5 bases). The CDR3 is 13 amino acids. V lost 1 base, J lost 10 bases, and 9 bases lay in between. CDR1 is SGHRS and CDR2 is YFSETQ in the germline V gene. The CDR3: CASSLQGKSPLHF. The CDR3 DNA is TGCGCCAGCAGCTTGCAGGGAAAATCACCCCTCCACTTT.

The table lists this clonotype with many counts. This chain joins TRBV11-2 and TRBJ2-2, with TRBD1 identical over 9 bases. This CDR3 has 16 residues. The V and J ends lost 5 bases and 4 bases, in that order; junction bases with no gene match: 8. CDR1 and CDR2 (germline): SGHAT, FQNNGV. CDR3 nucleotide sequence: TGTGCCAGCAGCAAAACTGGACAGGGGAGCACCGGGGAGCTGTTTTTT. The encoded protein is CASSKTGQGSTGELFF.

This clonotype was recorded many times. This chain links TRBV2 with TRBJ1-6; unclear D gene. The V end was cut by 1 base, the J end by 10 bases, with 14 bases between. The CDR3 has 15 amino acids. In germline, CDR1 is SNHLY, CDR2 FYNNEI. For the CDR3, the DNA is TGTGCCAGCAGTGAAGGTCTGCTCATAGGATCACCCCTCCACTTT. Its translation is CASSEGLLIGSPLHF.

This clonotype was counted at least ten times. CDR3 in amino acids: CASSQDPHRASPNYGYTF. CDR3 in DNA: TGCGCCAGCAGCCAAGATCCCCACAGGGCCTCCCCTAACTATGGCTACACCTTC. The genes are TRBV4-1 and TRBJ1-2; D is possibly TRBD1 (6 bases). The CDR3 spans 18 residues. Germline loops: CDR1 MGHRA, CDR2 YSYEKL. Trimming removed 0 bases from V and 0 bases from J, with 17 bases in between.

This clonotype has a handful of counts. The chain couples TRBV5-1 to TRBJ1-2, with a tentative D call TRBD1 (6 bases). The CDR3 is 14 amino acids. The germline gives CDR1 SGHRS, CDR2 YFSETQ. Trimming shortened V by 0 bases and J by 6 bases, and 12 bases separated the two germline ends. The CDR3: CASSLGRTEDGYTF. The CDR3 DNA is TGCGCCAGCAGCTTGGGCAGGACAGAGGATGGCTACACCTTC.